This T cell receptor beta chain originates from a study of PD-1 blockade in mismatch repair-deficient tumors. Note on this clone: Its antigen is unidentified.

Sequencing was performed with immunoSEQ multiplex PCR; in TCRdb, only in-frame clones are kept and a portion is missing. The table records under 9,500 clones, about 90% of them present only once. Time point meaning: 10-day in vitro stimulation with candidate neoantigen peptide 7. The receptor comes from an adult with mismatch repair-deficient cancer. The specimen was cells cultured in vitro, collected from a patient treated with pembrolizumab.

CDR3 region: CASRLMERSYEQYF. As DNA, the CDR3 is TGTGCCAGCAGGCTCATGGAACGCTCCTACGAGCAGTACTTC. The V call is TRBV27, the J call TRBJ2-7; no clear D gene. The V end lost 6 bases, the J end lost 0 bases, and 12 bases lay between the germline ends. CDR3 length equals 14 residues. Germline CDR1 MNHEY, CDR2 SMNVEV (reference sequence).